A single sample gave rise to the 20 T cell receptor beta chains below, sequenced in a study of beta chain features in type 1 diabetes. These receptors' targets are unknown. Findings and limits, study-wide: Type 1 diabetes patients showed a moderate but significant shortening of TCRB CDR3s in all four CD4+ subsets.

Expressed TCRB transcripts were sequenced, since all the RNA that had been isolated was reverse transcribed. Profiling relied on immunoSEQ multiplex PCR, and the TCRdb table lists in-frame clones only, not all of them. The data contain hundreds of thousands of clones, about an eighth of them singletons. Specimen: naive CD4+ T cells from blood. The origin of the receptors is a man younger than 30 with type 1 diabetes.

In its sample, this clone was seen once. The chain uses TRBV11-2 and TRBJ2-7; the D gene is possibly TRBD2 (5 bases). CDR3 length: 16 amino acids. The V gene lost 2 bases and the J gene lost 4 bases, with 18 bases spanning the gap. Germline V lookup: CDR1 SGHAT, CDR2 FQNNGV. The CDR3 spells CASSLSPTGLEYEQYF. The DNA for the CDR3 is TGTGCCAGCAGCTTAAGCCCGACTGGACTGGAATACGAGCAGTACTTC.

The chain couples TRBV23-1 to TRBJ1-1; 10 bases are a match to TRBD1. TRBV23-1 is an ORF, and what it does is uncertain. V was pared by 3 bases and J by 5 bases, with 12 bases of the junction left unmatched. The CDR3 totals 17 residues. The chain's CDR3 is CASSHPGRTGGFTEAFF. CDR3 in DNA: TGCGCCAGCAGTCACCCAGGGCGGACAGGGGGTTTTACTGAAGCTTTCTTT.

This clone turned up a few times. This chain uses TRBV5-1 with TRBJ2-7, with TRBD2 identical over 8 bases. Germline lookup yields CDR1 SGHRS and CDR2 YFSETQ. This CDR3 contains 16 residues. After removal of 3 bases from V and 5 bases from J, the junction contained 13 bases not matched to a gene. The DNA of the CDR3 is TGCGCCAGCAGCTCGTTTACAGCGGGAGAGCGCAACGAGCAGTACTTC. Protein product: CASSSFTAGERNEQYF.

V and J are TRBV4-2 and TRBJ2-3; 12 bases align to TRBD1. V was pared by 3 bases and J by 2 bases, with 0 bases of the junction left unmatched. CDR1 LGHNA and CDR2 YNFKEQ come from the germline V gene. This CDR3 comprises 15 residues. This chain's CDR3 is CASSQGQGATDTQYF. CDR3 in DNA: TGTGCCAGCAGCCAGGGACAGGGGGCCACAGATACGCAGTATTTT.

This clone was counted a few times. This rearrangement joins TRBV1 to TRBJ2-7. TRBV1 is classified as a pseudogene. This CDR3 is built from 18 residues. This chain's CDR3 is CTSSQNPRGKKSSYEQYF. The CDR3 DNA reads TGCACCAGCAGCCAAAACCCGAGGGGTAAAAAGAGCTCCTACGAGCAGTACTTC.

Only a few counts were recorded for this clone. J is TRBJ2-7 and V is TRBV5-4; 8 nucleotides line up with TRBD2. The junction had 10 bases not matched to a gene; V was cut back by 3 bases and J by 2 bases. Germline values: CDR1 SGHNT, CDR2 YYREEE (reference sequence). CDR3 length: 16 amino acids. The chain's CDR3 is CASSWDGAGGTYEQYF. The CDR3 DNA sequence: TGTGCCAGCAGCTGGGATGGGGCGGGAGGTACCTACGAGCAGTACTTC.

Note on this clone: The same CDR3 is also encoded by other DNA sequences in this sample. The chain combines TRBV9 with TRBJ2-2; maybe TRBD1 (6 bases). This CDR3 is built from 15 residues. CDR1 is SGDLS, CDR2 YYNGEE, per germline. The germline V and J ends were trimmed by 3 bases and 0 bases, with 9 bases remaining between them. In DNA, the CDR3 is TGTGCCAGCAGCGCTGGGACATCGAACACCGGGGAGCTGTTTTTT. It translates to CASSAGTSNTGELFF.

This clone has more than one count but fewer than ten. The V call is TRBV7-9, the J call TRBJ2-1; possibly TRBD2 for D (6 bases). Germline V gene lookup returns CDR1 SEHNR and CDR2 FQNEAQ (reference sequence). The V end lost 5 bases, the J end lost 4 bases, and 12 bases lay between the germline ends. This CDR3 spans 14 amino acids. The CDR3 here is CASSPRAGYNEQFF. The CDR3 DNA sequence: TGTGCCAGCAGCCCCCGGGCGGGGTACAATGAGCAGTTCTTC.

This clone was seen a few times. CDR3 amino acids: CAGRLGPYEQYF. In DNA, the CDR3 is TGTGCCGGCCGGTTAGGCCCCTACGAGCAGTACTTC. This chain joins TRBV30 and TRBJ2-7; no clear D. Trimming shortened V by 8 bases and J by 2 bases, and 13 bases separated the two germline ends. CDR3 length: 12 amino acids. Per the germline V gene, CDR1 is GTSNPN and CDR2 is SVGIG (reference sequence).

The rearrangement joins TRBV7-2 to TRBJ1-2; possible D gene TRBD1, 6 bases. Germline CDR1 is SGHTA and CDR2 is FQGNSA. The CDR3 extends over 14 amino acids. V lost 5 bases and J lost 0, with 10 bases in between. This chain's CDR3 is CASSRGQANYGYTF. Here the CDR3 DNA reads TGTGCCAGCAGCCGGGGACAAGCTAACTATGGCTACACCTTC.

There are a few counts of this clone. V gene TRBV19 combines with J gene TRBJ2-7; D is ambiguous. Germline-derived CDR1 and CDR2 are LNHDA and SQIVND (reference sequence). The length of the CDR3 is 12 residues. V was pared by 5 bases and J by 3 bases, with 8 bases between. The CDR3 sequence is CASSPDLYEQYF. CDR3 nucleotide sequence: TGTGCCAGTAGTCCTGACCTCTACGAGCAGTACTTC.

J is TRBJ1-2 and V is TRBV28; the D is unclear. Germline V gene data show CDR1 as MDHEN and CDR2 as SYDVKM. The CDR3 has 12 amino acids. V dropped 6 bases and J dropped 4 bases, with 9 bases sitting between them. This CDR3 is CASSQSVYGYTF. CDR3 in DNA: TGTGCCAGCAGCCAATCGGTCTATGGCTACACCTTC.

This clone was found a few times. V is TRBV30 and J is TRBJ1-5, with D possibly TRBD1 on 6 matching bases. The V end was cut by 4 bases, the J end by 6 bases, with 13 bases between. The CDR3 extends over 13 amino acids. Germline V CDR1 and CDR2: GTSNPN, SVGIG (reference sequence). CDR3 bases: TGTGCCTGGAACCTCGGAGGGGGTCAGCCCCAGCATTTT. As protein: CAWNLGGGQPQHF. Full variable domain (missing parts from reference TRBV30 and TRBJ1-5): SQTIHQWPATLVQPVGSPLSLECTVEGTSNPNLYWYRQAAGRGLQLLFYSVGIGQISSEVPQNLSASRPQDRQFILSSKKLLLSDSGFYLCAWNLGGGQPQHFGDGTRLSIL.

The CDR3 protein is CSVDGTSGTDTQYF. In DNA form, the CDR3 reads TGCAGCGTTGATGGGACTAGTGGCACAGATACGCAGTATTTT. The chain couples TRBV29-1 to TRBJ2-3; TRBD2 aligns across 8 bases. The CDR3 consists of 14 residues. The germline gives CDR1 SQVTM, CDR2 ANQGSEA. Trimming cost V 3 bases and J 1 base; bases outside gene matches: 3.

The table lists this clone with a few counts. The chain has TRBV30 and TRBJ2-3; D assignment may be TRBD1 or TRBD2 (5 bases each). The germline V gene encodes CDR1 GTSNPN and CDR2 SVGIG (reference sequence). V gave up 3 bases and J gave up 4 bases, with 11 bases separating them. The CDR3 spans 13 residues. Written as DNA, the CDR3 is TGTGCCTGGAGAAGCCGGGGCGCAGATACGCAGTATTTT. Residues: CAWRSRGADTQYF.

This clone appeared a few times. The chain joins TRBV5-6 to TRBJ2-7, with D hard to call. V was pared by 1 base and J by 2 bases, with 10 bases between. Germline lookup yields CDR1 SGHDT and CDR2 YYEEEE. There are 14 residues in the CDR3. CDR3 sequence (DNA): TGTGCCAGCAGCTTGAAGGGTGTCACCTACGAGCAGTACTTC. Its translation is CASSLKGVTYEQYF.

This clone has a handful of counts. The chain is built from TRBV30 and TRBJ1-2, with 7 nucleotides matching TRBD1. There are 13 residues in the CDR3. The germline gives CDR1 GTSNPN, CDR2 SVGIG (reference sequence). V gave up 3 bases and J gave up 4 bases; unmatched junction bases: 5. The CDR3, as DNA: TGTGCCTGGAGGGGAACAGGGGTCTATGGCTACACCTTC. Protein: CAWRGTGVYGYTF.

This clone was observed once. This chain links TRBV5-1 with TRBJ2-5; D unresolved. Germline CDR1 is SGHRS and CDR2 is YFSETQ. The ends were cut back, 5 bases at V and 5 bases at J, with 10 bases in the middle. The CDR3 is 12 amino acids. The CDR3, as DNA: TGCGCCAGCAGTATTGCGGTGGAGACCCAGTACTTC. Translation: CASSIAVETQYF.

This clone was detected a few times. V is TRBV5-4 and J is TRBJ1-2, with D perhaps matching TRBD1 (5 bases). The CDR3 runs to 14 residues. The V gene lost 2 bases and the J gene lost 2 bases, with 10 bases spanning the gap. Germline values: CDR1 SGHNT, CDR2 YYREEE (reference sequence). CDR3 DNA sequence: TGTGCCAGCAGCTTCGACAGTGGAAACTATGGCTACACCTTC. This encodes CASSFDSGNYGYTF.

Concerning this clone: Other DNA sequences in this specimen translate into the identical CDR3. This chain joins TRBV11-3 and TRBJ2-3, with TRBD1 matching over 9 bases. Germline CDR1 is SGHNT and CDR2 is YENEEA. This CDR3 spans 14 amino acids. The ends lost 5 bases at V and 3 bases at J; junction bases unmatched: 3. The CDR3 DNA reads as TGTGCCAGCAGCCCCGGACAGGGGACAGATACGCAGTATTTT. Translated: CASSPGQGTDTQYF.